A selection of T cell receptor beta chains follows, all from one sample in a study of T cells in Graves' hyperthyroidism and ophthalmopathy. TCRdb used MiXCR to reprocess the multiplex PCR reads, holding one entry per CDR3 protein. Among 500,000 to 700,000 distinct CDR3 sequences, about a sixth were seen once, and the ten largest hold approximately 18%. The source material was blood. The receptors were sampled from a woman between 18 and 29 years old with Graves' hyperthyroidism. Both conserved end residues are part of each CDR3. The D gene is left open where the match is weak. Size is stated for part of the rows, as once, few or many counts, or as a class when the clone is expanded.

v_gene	d_gene	j_gene	abundance	CDR3nt	CDR3aa
TRBV2	-	TRBJ2-7	many	TGTGCCAGCAGTGAAGAGGTCCTGGAGCAGTACTTC	CASSEEVLEQYF
TRBV7-2	-	TRBJ2-6	few	TGTGCCAGCAGCATTAGCCCTGGGGCCAACGTCCTGACTTTC	CASSISPGANVLTF
TRBV20-1	TRBD1	TRBJ1-3	-	TGCAGTGCTAGTGACTCGGACAGGGGCGCAAACACCATATATTTT	CSASDSDRGANTIYF
TRBV18	-	TRBJ2-7	few	TGTGCCAGCTCACCAGGTGTGAGGGACTACGAGCAGTACTTC	CASSPGVRDYEQYF
TRBV5-1	TRBD1	TRBJ1-4	-	TGCGCCAGCAGCATAGGGACAGGGAGCAGTGAAAAACTGTTTTTT	CASSIGTGSSEKLFF
TRBV28	TRBD2	TRBJ2-5	many	TGTGCCAGCAGTTTACTAGCGGCGATCCAAGAGACCCAGTACTTC	CASSLLAAIQETQYF
TRBV5-1	-	TRBJ2-7	few	TGCGCCAGCAGCTTGGACGAAGGACACAACTACGAGCAGTACTTC	CASSLDEGHNYEQYF
TRBV27	TRBD2	TRBJ2-7	many	TGTGCCAGCAGTTTTCAGCGGGAGCTCTCCTACGAGCAGTACTTC	CASSFQRELSYEQYF
TRBV20-1	TRBD2	TRBJ2-3	-	TGCAGTGTAGATAGCGGGGCCACAGATACGCAGTATTTT	CSVDSGATDTQYF
TRBV4-1	TRBD2	TRBJ2-2	-	TGCGCCAGCAGCCGAATTCAGGGACTAGGAAGGACCGGGGAGCTGTTTTTT	CASSRIQGLGRTGELFF
TRBV7-2	TRBD1	TRBJ1-1	few	TGTGCCAGCAGCCCGTGGGACAGAGGAACTGAAGCTTTCTTT	CASSPWDRGTEAFF
TRBV29-1	-	TRBJ2-5	-	TGCAGCGTTGCGAAGGGACCGCGGCGGGAGACCCAGTACTTC	CSVAKGPRRETQYF
TRBV12-3/TRBV12-4	-	TRBJ1-5	-	TGTGCCAGCAGTTTTGTGTATCAGCCCCAGCATTTT	CASSFVYQPQHF
TRBV6-5	-	TRBJ2-2	many	TGTGCCAGCAGTTACTTCAGGGCGACCGTTCACACCGGGGAGCTGTTTTTT	CASSYFRATVHTGELFF
TRBV5-6	-	TRBJ1-2	-	TGTGCCAGCAGCTTGGACCGGGACGGAGCTAACTATGGCTACACCTTC	CASSLDRDGANYGYTF
TRBV5-1	TRBD1	TRBJ2-6	few	TGCGCCAGCAGCTCCGGGACAGGGGCCGATGGGGCCAACGTCCTGACTTTC	CASSSGTGADGANVLTF
TRBV19	TRBD2	TRBJ2-1	-	TGTGCCATCGGCCGGGGGGGATCAAATGAGCAGTTCTTC	CAIGRGGSNEQFF
TRBV2	TRBD1	TRBJ2-1	many	TGTGCCAGCCAGTACAGGGGCTCCTACAATGAGCAGTTCTTC	CASQYRGSYNEQFF
TRBV3-1	-	TRBJ2-3	many	TGTGCCAGCAGCCAACAGTTGGGGAGCACAGATACGCAGTATTTT	CASSQQLGSTDTQYF
TRBV7-2	-	TRBJ1-3	-	TGTGCCAGCAGCGAGGGGGTAAATGGAAACACCATATATTTT	CASSEGVNGNTIYF
TRBV12-3/TRBV12-4	TRBD1	TRBJ2-2	-	TGTGCCAGCAGTTCACGCAGGACAGGGGAGGAGGCCGGGGAGCTGTTTTTT	CASSSRRTGEEAGELFF
TRBV6-1	TRBD1	TRBJ1-2	many	TGTGCCAGCAGCCCCAGGGGGAACGGCTACACCTTC	CASSPRGNGYTF